Each of the 8 T cell receptor beta chains below was sequenced from the same sample in a study of a mutant IDH1 vaccine in newly diagnosed glioma. Documented time point: baseline, week 1 (first vaccination visit). The treatment: pre-vaccination baseline after standard-of-care therapy. The protocol was immunoSEQ multiplex PCR, while the TCRdb copy is restricted to in-frame clones and leaves out a portion. In the table there are 30,000 to 35,000 clones, around nine tenths of which are singletons. The starting material was PBMCs, obtained from a glioma patient treated with radiotherapy, temozolomide or both. The origin of the receptors is a woman in her thirties or forties with glioma.

The V call is TRBV10-1, the J call TRBJ2-7, with 8 bases that match TRBD1. The V and J ends lost 6 bases and 2 bases, in that order; junction bases with no gene match: 6. Germline V gene lookup returns CDR1 WNHNN and CDR2 SYGVQD (reference sequence). The CDR3 contains 14 residues. The CDR3 sequence is CASSAGQATYEQYF. The DNA for the CDR3 is TGCGCCAGCAGCGCGGGACAGGCCACCTACGAGCAGTACTTC.

This chain connects TRBV6-1 to TRBJ2-7, with D perhaps matching TRBD1 (5 bases). Deletions cut 1 base from V and 1 base from J, with 11 bases between. Germline loops: CDR1 MNHNS, CDR2 SASEGT. CDR3 length: 15 residues. CDR3 protein: CASSEVIRGSYEQYF. The CDR3 DNA reads as TGTGCCAGCAGTGAAGTGATTAGGGGTTCCTACGAGCAGTACTTC.

This chain uses TRBV4-1 with TRBJ1-5; D uncertain. CDR1 is MGHRA, CDR2 YSYEKL, per germline. The CDR3 extends over 13 amino acids. The germline V and J ends were trimmed by 2 bases and 2 bases, with 4 bases remaining between them. The CDR3 sequence: CASSQHGNQPQHF. CDR3 sequence (DNA): TGCGCCAGCAGCCAACATGGCAATCAGCCCCAGCATTTT.

The V call is TRBV2, the J call TRBJ2-4; D unclear. V lost 6 bases and J lost 3, with 18 bases in between. The V gene's germline CDR1 is SNHLY and CDR2 FYNNEI. CDR3 length: 16 residues. CDR3 region: CASSATPREGKNIQYF. The CDR3 DNA reads TGTGCCAGCAGCGCCACCCCGCGAGAAGGCAAAAACATTCAGTACTTC.

This clone has a handful of counts. V and J are TRBV30 and TRBJ1-1; 9 bases map to TRBD1. Germline trimming cut 5 bases from V and 3 bases from J; bases unmatched to any gene: 1. Germline V lookup: CDR1 GTSNPN, CDR2 SVGIG (reference sequence). This CDR3 has 12 residues. The CDR3 coding sequence is TGTGCCTGGGGGGACAGGGACACTGAAGCTTTCTTT. Its translation: CAWGDRDTEAFF.

This clone occurred a few times. The V gene is TRBV4-3, the J gene TRBJ1-2; the D gene is possibly TRBD1 (5 bases). CDR1 and CDR2 (germline): LGHNA, YSLEER. V was pared by 4 bases and J by 4 bases, with 19 bases between. The CDR3 consists of 16 residues. CDR3 sequence: CASSPSAGKGLYGYTF. The DNA of the CDR3 is TGCGCCAGCAGCCCTAGCGCGGGGAAGGGGCTCTATGGCTACACCTTC.

The chain uses TRBV29-1 and TRBJ1-2, with D tentatively TRBD1 (6 bases). The CDR3 loop spans 14 amino acids. The V gene's germline CDR1 is SQVTM and CDR2 ANQGSEA. The V end was cut by 0 bases, the J end by 4 bases, with 12 bases between. DNA of the CDR3: TGCAGCGTTGAAGAATCGGGGGCGGGCTATGGCTACACCTTC. Translated: CSVEESGAGYGYTF.

The J gene is TRBJ2-5, the V gene TRBV7-8; TRBD2 matches 15 bases. From germline, CDR1 is SGHVS and CDR2 FQNEAQ. The J segment lost 2 bases and the V segment lost 0 bases, leaving 4 bases of the junction unmatched. The CDR3 runs to 18 residues. CDR3: CASSLAGTSGRRQETQYF. As DNA, the CDR3 is TGTGCCAGCAGCTTAGCAGGGACTAGCGGGAGGAGACAAGAGACCCAGTACTTC.